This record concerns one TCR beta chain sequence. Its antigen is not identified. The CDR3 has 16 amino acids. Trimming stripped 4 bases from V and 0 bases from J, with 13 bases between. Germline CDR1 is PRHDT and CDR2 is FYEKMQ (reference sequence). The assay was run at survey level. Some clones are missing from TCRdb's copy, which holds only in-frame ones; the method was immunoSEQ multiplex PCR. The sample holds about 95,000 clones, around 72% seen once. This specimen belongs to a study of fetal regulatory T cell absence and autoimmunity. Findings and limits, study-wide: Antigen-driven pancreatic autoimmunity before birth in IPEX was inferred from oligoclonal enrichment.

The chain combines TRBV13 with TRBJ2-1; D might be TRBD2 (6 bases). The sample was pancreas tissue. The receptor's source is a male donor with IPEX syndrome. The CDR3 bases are TGTGCCAGCAGCTCATCCGGGACTCCCTCCTACAATGAGCAGTTCTTC. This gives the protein CASSSSGTPSYNEQFF.